This TCR beta chain was obtained from a study of beta chain features in type 1 diabetes. Looking at the study overall: In all, around 99 million sorted cells from all samples were analyzed. Whole-study results and caveats: Shortening of TCRB CDR3s, moderate but significant, appeared in all four CD4+ subsets of Type 1 diabetes patients. PCR may have favored shorter templates equally in patients and controls.

With 0 bases removed from V and 7 bases from J, the gap between germline ends came to 15 bases. The CDR3 runs 15 residues. The germline CDR1 and CDR2 sequences are SGHDN and FVKESK. The entirety of the isolated RNA underwent reverse transcription, so expressed TCRB transcripts were sequenced. Repertoires were generated with immunoSEQ multiplex PCR, while TCRdb's copy carries only in-frame clones and drops some. The data show fewer than 400,000 clones, about a tenth seen once. Of note for this clone: Its antigen is as yet unknown.

Naive, central memory, regulatory and stem cell-like memory cells within the CD4+ compartment were sorted using CD45RO/CCR7/CD25/CD127/CD95/CD27. Sorted populations all exceeded 98% purity. This chain links TRBV14 with TRBJ1-2; D perhaps matches TRBD1 (5 bases). Sequences were obtained from central memory CD4+ T cells from blood. This receptor was taken from a man aged 25-45 years with type 1 diabetes. CDR3 loop: CASSQDHIRGAGYTF. The CDR3 DNA follows: TGTGCCAGCAGCCAAGACCACATAAGGGGCGCTGGCTACACCTTC.